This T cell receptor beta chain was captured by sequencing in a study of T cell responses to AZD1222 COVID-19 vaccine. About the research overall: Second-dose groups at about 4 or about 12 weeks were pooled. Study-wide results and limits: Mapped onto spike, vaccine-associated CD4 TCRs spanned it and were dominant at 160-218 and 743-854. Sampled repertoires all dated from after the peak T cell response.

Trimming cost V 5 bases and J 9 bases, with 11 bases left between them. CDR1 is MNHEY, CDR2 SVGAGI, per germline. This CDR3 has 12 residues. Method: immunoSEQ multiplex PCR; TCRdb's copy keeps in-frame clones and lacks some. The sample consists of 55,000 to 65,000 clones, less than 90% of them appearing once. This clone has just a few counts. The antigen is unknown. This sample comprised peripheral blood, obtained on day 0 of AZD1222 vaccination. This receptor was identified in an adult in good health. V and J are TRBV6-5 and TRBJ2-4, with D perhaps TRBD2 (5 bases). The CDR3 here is CASSRGGGIQYF. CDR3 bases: TGTGCCAGCAGTCGAGGAGGCGGCATTCAGTACTTC.